The clone carrying this T cell receptor beta chain came up a few times. The source material, RNA transcripts, was used to amplify TCR beta CDR3 regions. The HTBI set primed first-round TCR CDR3 RT-PCR. Each CDR3 protein gets one entry after TCRdb re-called the multiplex PCR reads with MiXCR. The repertoire has over 300,000 distinct CDR3 sequences, about 13% of them found once; the top ten carry 30% to 40%. The record originates from a study of T cells in Graves' hyperthyroidism and ophthalmopathy. The CDR3 totals 14 residues. Per the germline V gene, CDR1 is DFQATT and CDR2 is SNEGSKA (reference sequence). V lost 3 bases to trimming and J lost 2 bases, with 14 bases between them.

V is TRBV20-1 and J is TRBJ2-7; D is perhaps TRBD1 (6 bases). Sample: blood. The receptor's source is a middle-aged woman with Graves' ophthalmopathy. CDR3 coding DNA: TGCAGTGCTAGTGAGTGGGCAGGGGCCTACGAGCAGTACTTC. Translating it yields CSASEWAGAYEQYF.